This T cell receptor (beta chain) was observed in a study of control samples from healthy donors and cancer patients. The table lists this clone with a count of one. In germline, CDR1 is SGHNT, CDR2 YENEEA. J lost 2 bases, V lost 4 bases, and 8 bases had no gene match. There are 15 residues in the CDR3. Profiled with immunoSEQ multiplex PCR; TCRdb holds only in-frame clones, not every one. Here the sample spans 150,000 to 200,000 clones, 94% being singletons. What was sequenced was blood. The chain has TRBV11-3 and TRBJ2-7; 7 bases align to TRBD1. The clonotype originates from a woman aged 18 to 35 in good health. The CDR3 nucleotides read TGTGCCAGCAGCTCACAGGGGAGTGGGCCCTACGAGCAGTACTTC. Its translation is CASSSQGSGPYEQYF.